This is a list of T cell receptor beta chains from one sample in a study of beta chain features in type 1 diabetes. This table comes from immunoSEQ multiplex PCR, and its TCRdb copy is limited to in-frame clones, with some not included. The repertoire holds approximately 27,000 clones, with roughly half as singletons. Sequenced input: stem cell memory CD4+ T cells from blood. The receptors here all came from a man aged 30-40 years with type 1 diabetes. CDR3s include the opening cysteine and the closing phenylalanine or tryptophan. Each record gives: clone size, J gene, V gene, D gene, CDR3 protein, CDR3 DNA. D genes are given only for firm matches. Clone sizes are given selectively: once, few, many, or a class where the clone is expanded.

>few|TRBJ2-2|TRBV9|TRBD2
CASPTSGGPNTGELFF
TGTGCCAGCCCGACTAGCGGGGGACCGAACACCGGGGAGCTGTTTTTT
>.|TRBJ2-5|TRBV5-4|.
CASSQGGSETQYF
TGTGCCAGCAGCCAGGGCGGCTCGGAGACCCAGTACTTC
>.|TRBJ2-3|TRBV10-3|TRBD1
CAISGDRSTDTQYF
TGTGCCATCAGTGGGGACAGAAGCACAGATACGCAGTATTTT
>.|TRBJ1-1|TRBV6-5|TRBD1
CASSYPGQGRVQAFF
TGTGCCAGCAGTTACCCAGGACAGGGAAGGGTTCAAGCTTTCTTT
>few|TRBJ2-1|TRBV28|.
CASSGTQNNEQFF
TGTGCCAGCAGTGGGACACAAAACAATGAGCAGTTCTTC
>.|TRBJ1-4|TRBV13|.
CASSFGQTTEKLFF
TGTGCCAGCAGCTTCGGACAGACGACGGAAAAACTGTTTTTT
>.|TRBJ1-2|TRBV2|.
CASSPDVNYGYTF
TGTGCCAGTAGCCCAGACGTAAACTATGGCTACACCTTC
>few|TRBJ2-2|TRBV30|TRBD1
CAWSMTGVGELFF
TGTGCCTGGAGTATGACAGGGGTCGGGGAGCTGTTTTTT
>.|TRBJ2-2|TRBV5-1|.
CASSLWSPSDTGELFF
TGCGCCAGCAGCTTATGGAGTCCCAGTGACACCGGGGAGCTGTTTTTT
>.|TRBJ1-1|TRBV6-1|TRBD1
CASSPTRQGRAEAFF
TGTGCCAGCAGTCCAACGAGACAGGGACGGGCTGAAGCTTTCTTT
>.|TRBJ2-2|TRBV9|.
CASSVGTPTGELFF
TGTGCCAGCAGCGTTGGGACACCCACCGGGGAGCTGTTTTTT
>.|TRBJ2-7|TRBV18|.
CASSPTDGGAYEQYF
TGTGCCAGCTCACCGACGGACGGCGGGGCGTACGAGCAGTACTTC
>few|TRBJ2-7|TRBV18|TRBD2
CASSLQGWEGEQYF
TGTGCCAGCTCACTGCAGGGATGGGAGGGCGAGCAGTACTTC
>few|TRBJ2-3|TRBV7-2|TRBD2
CASSLGLAGGADTQYF
TGTGCCAGCAGCTTAGGGTTAGCGGGAGGGGCAGATACGCAGTATTTT
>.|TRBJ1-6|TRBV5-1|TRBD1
CASSLGQGAPGSPLHF
TGCGCCAGCAGCTTGGGGCAGGGGGCGCCCGGTTCACCCCTCCACTTT
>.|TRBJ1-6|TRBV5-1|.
CASSLDSLNSPLHF
TGCGCCAGCAGCTTGGACAGTTTGAATTCACCCCTCCACTTT
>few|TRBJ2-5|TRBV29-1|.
CSVMQGGETQYF
TGCAGCGTTATGCAGGGGGGAGAGACCCAGTACTTC
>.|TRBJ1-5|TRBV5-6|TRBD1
CASSPRGYSNQPRHF
TGTGCCAGCAGCCCCAGGGGGTATAGCAATCAGCCCCGGCATTTT
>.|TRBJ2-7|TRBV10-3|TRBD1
CAISNRGQGYEQYF
TGTGCCATCAGTAACCGAGGACAGGGCTACGAGCAGTACTTC
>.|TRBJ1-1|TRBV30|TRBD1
CAWAGGNTEAFF
TGTGCCTGGGCAGGGGGGAACACTGAAGCTTTCTTT
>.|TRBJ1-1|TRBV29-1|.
CSVLGAVGNTEAFF
TGCAGCGTTCTCGGAGCGGTCGGGAACACTGAAGCTTTCTTT
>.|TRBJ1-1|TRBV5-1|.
CASSLAGQNTEAFF
TGCGCCAGCAGCTTAGCAGGTCAGAACACTGAAGCTTTCTTT
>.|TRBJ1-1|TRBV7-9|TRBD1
CASSLAYGTGKAEAFF
TGTGCCAGCAGCTTAGCGTACGGGACAGGGAAGGCTGAAGCTTTCTTT
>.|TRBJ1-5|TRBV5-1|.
CASSGGGGQPQHF
TGCGCCAGCAGCGGGGGGGGTGGTCAGCCCCAGCATTTT
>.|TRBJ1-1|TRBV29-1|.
CSVGGGTEAFF
TGCAGCGTTGGAGGGGGCACTGAAGCTTTCTTT
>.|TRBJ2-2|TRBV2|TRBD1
CASSPGTGAYGELFF
TGTGCCAGCAGCCCCGGGACAGGGGCTTACGGGGAGCTGTTTTTT
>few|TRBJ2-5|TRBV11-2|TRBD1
CASSLVPGTGSGQTQYF
TGTGCCAGCAGCTTAGTCCCCGGGACAGGGAGTGGCCAGACCCAGTACTTC
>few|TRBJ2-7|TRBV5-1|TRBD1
CASSLAPGQGTYEQYF
TGCGCCAGCAGCTTGGCCCCGGGACAGGGTACCTACGAGCAGTACTTC
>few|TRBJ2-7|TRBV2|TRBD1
CASSATGTGRLEQYF
TGTGCCAGCAGCGCAACCGGGACAGGTCGTCTCGAGCAGTACTTC
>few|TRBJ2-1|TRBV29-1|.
CSLSGFGNEQFF
TGCAGCCTAAGCGGCTTCGGCAATGAGCAGTTCTTC